Listed below are T cell receptor beta chains from one sample, sequenced in a study of blood T cell repertoires in COVID-19. Repertoires were generated with immunoSEQ multiplex PCR, while TCRdb's copy carries only in-frame clones and drops some. The sample has hundreds of thousands of clones; roughly nine tenths are singletons. The sample comprised PBMCs or T cells enriched from blood (not recorded which). The receptors were gathered from a man aged 30-40 years who had recovered from COVID-19. Each CDR3 is given with its conserved first and last residue. A D gene is named only where the DNA matches it firmly. Some rows have no size entry. The others give once, few or many, or a class for an expanded clone.

d_call: TRBD2; j_call: TRBJ2-1; v_call: TRBV7-9; clone_size: once; cdr3_aa: CASSPRVAGYNEQFF; cdr3_nt: TGTGCCAGCAGCCCTCGGGTAGCGGGTTACAATGAGCAGTTCTTC
d_call: NA; j_call: TRBJ2-1; v_call: TRBV11-2; clone_size: NA; cdr3_aa: CASSLGGVDYNEQFF; cdr3_nt: TGTGCCAGCAGCTTAGGAGGCGTTGACTACAATGAGCAGTTCTTC
d_call: TRBD1; j_call: TRBJ1-2; v_call: TRBV28; clone_size: NA; cdr3_aa: CASSFRNNIGPGQGGYTF; cdr3_nt: TGTGCCAGCAGTTTTAGAAATAATATAGGCCCGGGACAGGGGGGCTACACCTTC
d_call: TRBD1; j_call: TRBJ1-5; v_call: TRBV24-1; clone_size: NA; cdr3_aa: CATSDSGTGVQPQHF; cdr3_nt: TGTGCCACCAGTGACTCCGGGACAGGGGTTCAGCCCCAGCATTTT
d_call: NA; j_call: TRBJ2-2; v_call: TRBV6-1; clone_size: NA; cdr3_aa: CASSDQQNTGELFF; cdr3_nt: TGTGCCAGCAGTGACCAACAGAACACCGGGGAGCTGTTTTTT
d_call: TRBD1; j_call: TRBJ1-5; v_call: TRBV6-5; clone_size: NA; cdr3_aa: CASRQDRRQPQHF; cdr3_nt: TGTGCCAGCAGGCAGGACAGGCGTCAGCCCCAGCATTTT
d_call: NA; j_call: TRBJ1-2; v_call: TRBV7-9; clone_size: NA; cdr3_aa: CASSLGGYTF; cdr3_nt: TGTGCCAGCAGCTTGGGCGGCTACACCTTC
d_call: NA; j_call: TRBJ1-1; v_call: TRBV19; clone_size: NA; cdr3_aa: CASSIRGGTEAFF; cdr3_nt: TGTGCCAGTAGTATAAGGGGGGGCACTGAAGCTTTCTTT
d_call: TRBD1; j_call: TRBJ1-6; v_call: TRBV5-1; clone_size: once; cdr3_aa: CASSLPDRENSPLHF; cdr3_nt: TGCGCCAGCAGCTTGCCCGACAGGGAAAATTCACCCCTCCACTTT
d_call: TRBD1; j_call: TRBJ1-6; v_call: TRBV27; clone_size: NA; cdr3_aa: CASSPLTGGNSPLHF; cdr3_nt: TGTGCCAGCAGTCCCTTGACAGGGGGTAATTCACCCCTCCACTTT
d_call: TRBD2; j_call: TRBJ2-3; v_call: TRBV5-1; clone_size: NA; cdr3_aa: CASSLQGLAGTDTQYF; cdr3_nt: TGCGCCAGCAGCTTACAGGGACTAGCGGGAACAGATACGCAGTATTTT
d_call: TRBD1; j_call: TRBJ1-2; v_call: TRBV4-1; clone_size: NA; cdr3_aa: CASGQGAKDYGYTF; cdr3_nt: TGCGCCAGCGGACAGGGGGCAAAGGACTATGGCTACACCTTC
d_call: NA; j_call: TRBJ2-1; v_call: TRBV4-1; clone_size: once; cdr3_aa: CASSSSLSGAYNEQFF; cdr3_nt: TGCGCCAGCAGCAGCAGCCTCAGCGGAGCTTACAATGAGCAGTTCTTC
d_call: NA; j_call: TRBJ1-2; v_call: TRBV3-1/TRBV3-2; clone_size: NA; cdr3_aa: CASSSPLGRPNYGYTF; cdr3_nt: TGTGCCAGCAGCTCCCCCTTGGGGAGACCGAACTATGGCTACACCTTC
d_call: NA; j_call: TRBJ2-4; v_call: TRBV7-9; clone_size: NA; cdr3_aa: CASSLDGVGRRYVNIQYF; cdr3_nt: TGTGCCAGCAGCTTAGACGGGGTTGGACGACGATATGTAAACATTCAGTACTTC
d_call: TRBD1; j_call: TRBJ1-4; v_call: TRBV6-5; clone_size: NA; cdr3_aa: CASRRQGSGEKLFF; cdr3_nt: TGTGCCAGCAGGCGACAGGGGTCAGGGGAAAAACTGTTTTTT
d_call: TRBD2; j_call: TRBJ2-1; v_call: TRBV19; clone_size: NA; cdr3_aa: CASSTASGVNEQFF; cdr3_nt: TGTGCCAGTTCCACGGCTAGCGGGGTGAATGAGCAGTTCTTC
d_call: NA; j_call: TRBJ1-3; v_call: TRBV5-6; clone_size: NA; cdr3_aa: CASSSGFSSGNTIYF; cdr3_nt: TGTGCCAGCAGCTCAGGATTCAGCTCTGGAAACACCATATATTTT
d_call: NA; j_call: TRBJ1-4; v_call: TRBV30; clone_size: NA; cdr3_aa: CAWYRATNEKLFF; cdr3_nt: TGTGCCTGGTACCGGGCAACTAATGAAAAACTGTTTTTT
d_call: TRBD2; j_call: TRBJ2-3; v_call: TRBV6-1; clone_size: NA; cdr3_aa: CASSEAGLAGVGDTQYF; cdr3_nt: TGTGCCAGCAGTGAAGCCGGACTAGCGGGAGTGGGAGATACGCAGTATTTT
d_call: TRBD2; j_call: TRBJ2-7; v_call: TRBV6-2/TRBV6-3; clone_size: NA; cdr3_aa: CASSRTSGRREQYF; cdr3_nt: TGTGCCAGCAGTCGGACTAGCGGGAGGCGCGAGCAGTACTTC
d_call: NA; j_call: TRBJ1-2; v_call: TRBV27; clone_size: NA; cdr3_aa: CASSLRAGAGYTF; cdr3_nt: TGTGCCAGCAGTTTACGTGCTGGGGCTGGCTACACCTTC
d_call: TRBD1; j_call: TRBJ1-4; v_call: TRBV5-1; clone_size: NA; cdr3_aa: CASSLGQTGAGPRGEKLFF; cdr3_nt: TGCGCCAGCAGCCTCGGCCAGACAGGGGCTGGCCCCCGGGGCGAAAAACTGTTTTTT
d_call: TRBD1; j_call: TRBJ2-7; v_call: TRBV4-1; clone_size: NA; cdr3_aa: CASSLTGTGFYEQYF; cdr3_nt: TGCGCCAGCAGCTTAACCGGGACAGGGTTCTACGAGCAGTACTTC
d_call: NA; j_call: TRBJ2-1; v_call: TRBV30; clone_size: few; cdr3_aa: CAWSVSNNEQFF; cdr3_nt: TGTGCCTGGAGTGTATCCAACAATGAGCAGTTCTTC
d_call: TRBD1; j_call: TRBJ1-1; v_call: TRBV2; clone_size: NA; cdr3_aa: CASRTGTGATEAFF; cdr3_nt: TGTGCCAGCAGAACCGGGACAGGGGCCACTGAAGCTTTCTTT
d_call: TRBD2; j_call: TRBJ2-4; v_call: TRBV18; clone_size: NA; cdr3_aa: CASSPWLAGGTENIQYF; cdr3_nt: TGTGCCAGCTCACCTTGGCTAGCGGGGGGGACCGAAAACATTCAGTACTTC
d_call: NA; j_call: TRBJ2-7; v_call: TRBV28; clone_size: few; cdr3_aa: CASSLSGYEQYF; cdr3_nt: TGTGCCAGCAGTTTATCAGGGTACGAGCAGTACTTC
d_call: NA; j_call: TRBJ1-2; v_call: TRBV13; clone_size: once; cdr3_aa: CASSPTGFNYGYTF; cdr3_nt: TGTGCCAGCAGCCCTACGGGTTTTAACTATGGCTACACCTTC
d_call: NA; j_call: TRBJ2-1; v_call: TRBV6-5; clone_size: once; cdr3_aa: CASCRQVDDNEQFF; cdr3_nt: TGTGCCAGCTGCCGACAGGTGGACGACAATGAGCAGTTCTTC
d_call: NA; j_call: TRBJ2-5; v_call: TRBV18; clone_size: few; cdr3_aa: CASSPDSGRQTQYF; cdr3_nt: TGTGCCAGCTCACCAGACTCAGGGAGGCAGACCCAGTACTTC
d_call: NA; j_call: TRBJ1-5; v_call: TRBV4-1; clone_size: NA; cdr3_aa: CASSHGGDQPQHF; cdr3_nt: TGCGCCAGCAGCCACGGAGGGGATCAGCCCCAGCATTTT
d_call: TRBD1; j_call: TRBJ1-5; v_call: TRBV18; clone_size: NA; cdr3_aa: CASSLDDRGNQPQHF; cdr3_nt: TGTGCCAGCTCACTCGACGACAGGGGAAATCAGCCCCAGCATTTT
d_call: NA; j_call: TRBJ1-5; v_call: TRBV5-1; clone_size: NA; cdr3_aa: CASSFGGDQPQHF; cdr3_nt: TGCGCCAGCAGCTTTGGAGGGGACCAGCCCCAGCATTTT
d_call: TRBD1; j_call: TRBJ1-4; v_call: TRBV7-9; clone_size: NA; cdr3_aa: CASSPGTGAANEKLFF; cdr3_nt: TGTGCCAGCAGCCCCGGGACAGGGGCTGCTAATGAAAAACTGTTTTTT
d_call: NA; j_call: TRBJ1-2; v_call: TRBV28; clone_size: NA; cdr3_aa: CASSLDFNYGYTF; cdr3_nt: TGTGCCAGCAGTTTGGACTTTAACTATGGCTACACCTTC
d_call: TRBD1; j_call: TRBJ2-7; v_call: TRBV4-1; clone_size: NA; cdr3_aa: CASSQAQTGPSYEQYF; cdr3_nt: TGCGCCAGCAGCCAAGCTCAGACAGGGCCTTCCTACGAGCAGTACTTC
d_call: NA; j_call: TRBJ1-5; v_call: TRBV29-1; clone_size: NA; cdr3_aa: CSVSKGEGQPQHF; cdr3_nt: TGCAGCGTCAGTAAGGGGGAAGGTCAGCCCCAGCATTTT
d_call: TRBD2; j_call: TRBJ2-1; v_call: TRBV9; clone_size: NA; cdr3_aa: CASSVSGRGAYNEQFF; cdr3_nt: TGTGCCAGCAGCGTCAGCGGGAGAGGGGCCTACAATGAGCAGTTCTTC
d_call: NA; j_call: TRBJ1-5; v_call: TRBV4-1; clone_size: NA; cdr3_aa: CASSQGREGYQPQHF; cdr3_nt: TGCGCCAGCAGCCAAGGCCGTGAGGGTTATCAGCCCCAGCATTTT
d_call: NA; j_call: TRBJ2-7; v_call: TRBV25-1; clone_size: NA; cdr3_aa: CASSEYLGAANEQYF; cdr3_nt: TGTGCCAGCAGTGAATATTTGGGGGCAGCCAACGAGCAGTACTTC
d_call: TRBD1; j_call: TRBJ2-1; v_call: TRBV29-1; clone_size: NA; cdr3_aa: CSVEDLRGGLNEQFF; cdr3_nt: TGCAGCGTTGAAGATCTTCGAGGGGGCCTGAATGAGCAGTTCTTC
d_call: TRBD2; j_call: TRBJ2-3; v_call: TRBV28; clone_size: NA; cdr3_aa: CASSLELAGVTDTQYF; cdr3_nt: TGTGCCAGCAGTTTAGAACTAGCGGGAGTGACAGATACGCAGTATTTT
d_call: TRBD1; j_call: TRBJ1-2; v_call: TRBV19; clone_size: NA; cdr3_aa: CASLSETGTEIYGYTF; cdr3_nt: TGTGCCAGTTTATCGGAAACCGGGACAGAAATCTATGGCTACACCTTC
d_call: NA; j_call: TRBJ1-2; v_call: TRBV4-2; clone_size: NA; cdr3_aa: CASSQAEGHYGYTF; cdr3_nt: TGTGCCAGCAGCCAAGCCGAGGGCCACTATGGCTACACCTTC
d_call: NA; j_call: TRBJ1-1; v_call: TRBV28; clone_size: NA; cdr3_aa: CASSSLLTGMGTEAFF; cdr3_nt: TGTGCCAGCAGTTCACTTCTGACAGGTATGGGAACTGAAGCTTTCTTT
d_call: NA; j_call: TRBJ1-2; v_call: TRBV5-1; clone_size: once; cdr3_aa: CASSLRDTYGYTF; cdr3_nt: TGCGCCAGCAGCTTGCGGGACACATATGGCTACACCTTC
d_call: NA; j_call: TRBJ1-5; v_call: TRBV19; clone_size: few; cdr3_aa: CASSPSGGTEPQHF; cdr3_nt: TGTGCCAGTAGCCCTTCGGGGGGGACTGAGCCCCAGCATTTT
d_call: TRBD1; j_call: TRBJ2-3; v_call: TRBV7-2; clone_size: NA; cdr3_aa: CASSLSQGADTQYF; cdr3_nt: TGTGCCAGCAGCTTATCACAGGGGGCAGATACGCAGTATTTT
d_call: NA; j_call: TRBJ1-1; v_call: TRBV5-4; clone_size: once; cdr3_aa: CASSSEWEAFF; cdr3_nt: TGTGCCAGCAGCTCGGAGTGGGAGGCTTTCTTT
d_call: NA; j_call: TRBJ1-1; v_call: TRBV3-1/TRBV3-2; clone_size: NA; cdr3_aa: CASSASENTEAFF; cdr3_nt: TGTGCCAGCAGCGCTTCAGAGAACACTGAAGCTTTCTTT
d_call: NA; j_call: TRBJ1-4; v_call: TRBV15; clone_size: NA; cdr3_aa: CATSVQVGGAEKLFF; cdr3_nt: TGTGCCACCAGCGTACAGGTGGGCGGGGCTGAAAAACTGTTTTTT
d_call: NA; j_call: TRBJ1-1; v_call: TRBV7-2; clone_size: NA; cdr3_aa: CASSLGTGPWNTEAFF; cdr3_nt: TGTGCCAGCAGCTTAGGAACAGGGCCCTGGAACACTGAAGCTTTCTTT
d_call: TRBD2; j_call: TRBJ2-3; v_call: TRBV7-9; clone_size: NA; cdr3_aa: CASSLMSSGSLDTQYF; cdr3_nt: TGTGCCAGCAGCTTAATGTCTAGCGGGAGTTTGGATACGCAGTATTTT
d_call: NA; j_call: TRBJ2-5; v_call: TRBV7-2; clone_size: NA; cdr3_aa: CASSLGGAVTETQYF; cdr3_nt: TGTGCCAGCAGCTTGGGGGGAGCGGTCACTGAGACCCAGTACTTC
d_call: NA; j_call: TRBJ1-5; v_call: TRBV18; clone_size: NA; cdr3_aa: CASSPQGSRDQPQHF; cdr3_nt: TGTGCCAGCTCACCGCAGGGGAGTCGGGATCAGCCCCAGCATTTT
d_call: TRBD1; j_call: TRBJ2-5; v_call: TRBV5-1; clone_size: NA; cdr3_aa: CASSTQGIESETQYF; cdr3_nt: TGCGCCAGCAGCACACAGGGGATAGAATCGGAGACCCAGTACTTC